This passage covers 21 T cell receptor beta chains from one sample sequenced in a study of blood T cell repertoires in COVID-19. Clones were sequenced by immunoSEQ multiplex PCR, and TCRdb holds only the in-frame ones, with some missing. In the table there are some 510,000 clones, more than 75% of which are singletons. Sequenced input: PBMCs or T cells enriched from blood (not recorded which). The source is a woman in her 40s who had recovered from COVID-19.

The rearrangement uses TRBV4-3 and TRBJ2-2; D remains ambiguous. Germline loops: CDR1 LGHNA, CDR2 YSLEER. The CDR3 spans 16 residues. Trimming removed 4 bases at V and 5 bases at J, with 17 bases between. The CDR3 sequence is CASSPWVLEVTGELFF. The CDR3 nucleotides are TGCGCCAGCAGCCCATGGGTTCTTGAGGTAACCGGGGAGCTGTTTTTT.

V usage is TRBV11-2 and J usage is TRBJ2-7; TRBD1 matches at 8 bases. The trim removed 3 bases at V and 3 bases at J, leaving 7 bases unmatched. The CDR3 contains 15 residues. CDR1 is SGHAT, CDR2 FQNNGV, per germline. CDR3 coding DNA: TGTGCCAGCAGCTTTGCGTACAGGGGGGACTACGAGCAGTACTTC. Amino acid sequence: CASSFAYRGDYEQYF.

This sequence joins TRBV4-2 and TRBJ1-6; a weak D match, TRBD1 (5 bases). V lost 3 bases and J lost 12, with 15 bases in between. Germline CDR1 is LGHNA and CDR2 is YNFKEQ. The CDR3 runs to 14 residues. The CDR3 spells CASSHLQGEGPLHF. The DNA of the CDR3 is TGTGCCAGCAGCCACCTGCAGGGTGAAGGACCCCTCCACTTT.

The chain has TRBV19 and TRBJ1-1, with TRBD1 matching 9 bases. The V segment lost 0 bases and the J segment 5 bases; nucleotides outside the gene matches: 4. The CDR3 spans 15 residues. Germline V lookup: CDR1 LNHDA, CDR2 SQIVND (reference sequence). The CDR3 DNA is TGTGCCAGTAGTATAGATGGTGGACAGGGGACTGAAGCTTTCTTT. It yields the protein CASSIDGGQGTEAFF.

This clone was recorded only once. The chain is built from TRBV18 and TRBJ1-1; D not resolved. The CDR3 is 14 residues long. Germline CDR1 and CDR2: KGHSH and LQKENI. V was pared by 2 bases and J by 4 bases, with 11 bases between. CDR3 loop: CASSPGIRFTEAFF. The CDR3 DNA sequence: TGTGCCAGCTCACCAGGCATCAGGTTCACTGAAGCTTTCTTT.

The gene calls are TRBV19 and TRBJ1-5; possibly TRBD1 for D (5 bases). This CDR3 is 13 amino acids long. The germline V and J ends were trimmed by 7 bases and 6 bases, with 13 bases remaining between them. Germline V lookup: CDR1 LNHDA, CDR2 SQIVND (reference sequence). The CDR3 DNA is TGTGCCAGTACTCAGGGCAATGGTCAGCCCCAGCATTTT. It yields the protein CASTQGNGQPQHF.

The rearrangement joins TRBV14 to TRBJ1-1, with 8 bases lining up with TRBD1. V gave up 0 bases and J gave up 2 bases; unmatched junction bases: 8. The CDR3 sequence is 17 residues long. From germline, CDR1 is SGHDN and CDR2 FVKESK. The CDR3 reads CASSQEWFGTGNTEAFF. The CDR3 DNA follows: TGTGCCAGCAGCCAAGAATGGTTCGGGACAGGAAACACTGAAGCTTTCTTT.

The V and J genes are TRBV7-2 and TRBJ1-2, with D maybe TRBD1 (5 bases). The ends were cut back, 1 base at V and 4 bases at J, with 13 bases in the middle. This CDR3 is built from 15 residues. CDR1 SGHTA and CDR2 FQGNSA come from the germline V gene. CDR3 coding DNA: TGTGCCAGCAGCTTAGAGAAGGGGCCCAGCTATGGCTACACCTTC. It codes for CASSLEKGPSYGYTF.

The chain has TRBV19 and TRBJ1-2, with 9 bases lining up with TRBD1. CDR3 length: 14 residues. CDR1 and CDR2 (germline): LNHDA, SQIVND (reference sequence). The junction had 9 bases not matched to a gene; V was cut back by 9 bases and J by 4 bases. CDR3 DNA sequence: TGTGCCAGCTGGGGGGACAGGGACCCCTATGGCTACACCTTC. It is translated as CASWGDRDPYGYTF.

This clone occurred a few times. The chain couples TRBV10-2 to TRBJ2-7; a possible D gene is TRBD2 (6 bases). From germline, CDR1 is WSHSY and CDR2 SAAADI. Trimming stripped 6 bases from V and 3 bases from J, with 12 bases between. The CDR3 spans 13 residues. This CDR3 is CASRRGGFYEQYF. For the CDR3, the DNA is TGCGCCAGCAGGCGTGGAGGGTTCTACGAGCAGTACTTC.

This sequence joins TRBV18 and TRBJ1-1; perhaps TRBD1 as D (5 bases). The CDR3 sequence is 13 residues long. With 7 bases removed from V and 1 base from J, the gap between germline ends came to 10 bases. The germline gives CDR1 KGHSH, CDR2 LQKENI. CDR3 DNA: TGTGCCAGCTTAGGAGGGGCGAACACTGAAGCTTTCTTT. Translation gives CASLGGANTEAFF.

V is TRBV6-2 or TRBV6-3 and J is TRBJ1-6; 9 bases map to TRBD1. This CDR3 is 17 amino acids long. Trimming removed 5 bases from V and 0 bases from J; junction bases left unmatched: 5. Looked up from germline, CDR1 is MNHEY and CDR2 is SVGEGT. The CDR3 sequence is CASSAEQGASYNSPLHF. The CDR3 DNA follows: TGTGCCAGCAGTGCCGAACAGGGGGCCTCCTATAATTCACCCCTCCACTTT.

This chain connects TRBV4-3 to TRBJ2-2; no clear D. This CDR3 region has 14 residues. V lost 0 bases and J 7 bases, leaving 9 bases between the germline ends. Germline CDR1 LGHNA, CDR2 YSLEER. CDR3 amino acids: CASSQETFGGELFF. CDR3 DNA sequence: TGCGCCAGCAGCCAAGAAACGTTCGGCGGGGAGCTGTTTTTT.

The chain employs TRBV10-3 and TRBJ2-1; TRBD2 aligns across 9 bases. From germline, CDR1 is ENHRY and CDR2 SYGVKD. Trimming at V came to 5 bases and at J to 5 bases, leaving 4 bases not matched to a gene. This CDR3 region has 14 residues. Here the CDR3 reads CAISQREVNNEQFF. The CDR3 coding sequence is TGTGCCATCAGTCAGCGGGAGGTCAACAATGAGCAGTTCTTC.

CDR3 DNA: TGTGCCAGCCTTCTCTACGAGCAGTACTTC. Encoded protein: CASLLYEQYF. The rearrangement uses TRBV21-1 and TRBJ2-7; the listed D gene, TRBD2, was not tested against the DNA. TRBV21-1 is annotated as a pseudogene. CDR3 size: 10 residues.

The chain couples TRBV9 to TRBJ1-4, with D tentatively TRBD1 (5 bases). V lost 1 base to trimming and J lost 5 bases, with 9 bases between them. CDR1 SGDLS and CDR2 YYNGEE come from the germline V gene. The length of the CDR3 is 14 residues. The CDR3 spells CASSVQGLNEKLFF. The CDR3 coding sequence is TGTGCCAGCAGCGTACAGGGACTAAATGAAAAACTGTTTTTT.

The rearrangement joins TRBV6-1 to TRBJ1-1, with a tentative D call TRBD1 (5 bases). Trimming took 5 bases from V and 5 from J, leaving 12 bases between them. CDR1 is MNHNS, CDR2 SASEGT, per germline. This CDR3 comprises 13 residues. The CDR3 region has the DNA TGTGCCAGCAGTTATAAGGGGAGGACTGAAGCTTTCTTT. Translating it yields CASSYKGRTEAFF.

J is TRBJ2-1 and V is TRBV10-2; D gene unclear. V shed 6 bases and J shed 0 bases, with 9 bases lying between them. From germline, CDR1 is WSHSY and CDR2 SAAADI. The CDR3 length is 14 residues. The CDR3 is CASRAPGSYNEQFF. In DNA form, the CDR3 reads TGCGCCAGCAGGGCTCCGGGCTCCTACAATGAGCAGTTCTTC.

In nucleotides, the CDR3 is TGTGCCAGCAGCCAATTACTGTCGAACACTGAAGCTTTCTTT. Residues: CASSQLLSNTEAFF. The chain is built from TRBV3-1 (or the pseudogene TRBV3-2) and TRBJ1-1, with D unresolved. Trimming cost V 2 bases and J 1 base, with 8 bases left between them. The CDR3 runs 14 residues. Germline V gene sequence: CDR1 LGHDT, CDR2 YNNKEL (reference sequence).

The rearrangement uses TRBV7-2 and TRBJ2-7; tentatively, D is TRBD2 (8 bases). V lost 5 bases to trimming and J lost 5 bases, with 16 bases between them. Germline lookup yields CDR1 SGHTA and CDR2 FQGNSA. The length of the CDR3 is 14 residues. The CDR3 nucleotides are TGTGCCAGCAGCCTAGGGGGCGGGAGGAACGAGCAGTACTTC. It yields the protein CASSLGGGRNEQYF.

The gene calls are TRBV6-5 and TRBJ1-4; TRBD1 is a possible D gene (6 bases). The germline gives CDR1 MNHEY, CDR2 SVGAGI. The CDR3 totals 15 residues. Trimming left V 0 bases short and J 4 bases short, with 9 bases between. The CDR3 region has the DNA TGTGCCAGCAGTTACTCGGACAGATATAATGAAAAACTGTTTTTT. Its translation is CASSYSDRYNEKLFF.